The rows below give T cell receptor beta chains drawn from one sample of a study of shared clonotypes between healthy human individuals. Data came from immunoSEQ multiplex PCR; TCRdb stores just in-frame clones and leaves some out. The data hold roughly 2.4 million clones, with 90% to 96% observed a single time. What was sequenced was naive CD4+ T cells sorted from blood. These receptors were taken from a man aged 18 to 30 in good health. CDR3s include the opening cysteine and the closing phenylalanine or tryptophan. D genes are given only for firm matches. Size is stated for part of the rows, as once, few or many counts, or as a class when the clone is expanded.

abundance | v_gene | d_gene | CDR3aa
NA | TRBV7-2 | TRBD2 | CASSPRSGRPNEQYF
NA | TRBV4-1 | NA | CASSQEGWGETQYF
NA | TRBV11-2 | TRBD2 | CASTPGAGGSYNEQFF
NA | TRBV11-2 | NA | CASSQGLTNTGELFF
once | TRBV28 | NA | CASSPKGNTIYF
NA | TRBV19 | NA | CASSGRAPETQYF
NA | TRBV6-6 | NA | CASSYSGGYTEAFF
NA | TRBV30 | TRBD1 | CAFTGTEMRLNSPLHF
NA | TRBV19 | NA | CASSIGAGHTEAFF
NA | TRBV19 | NA | CATTEGPRANTEAFF
NA | TRBV7-9 | TRBD2 | CASSIGAGGVAYEQFF
NA | TRBV6-1 | NA | CASSEVVGLYGYTF
NA | TRBV25-1 | NA | CASSEWRGWQYF
NA | TRBV27 | NA | CASSLLSGGGSNQPQHF
NA | TRBV30 | TRBD1 | CAWSQGQARETQYF
NA | TRBV21-1 | NA | CAALRPAYEQYF
once | TRBV2 | NA | CASSEVEGSPLHF
NA | TRBV5-1 | TRBD2 | CASSRGLDLSNEQFF